These T cell receptor beta chains were read from a single sample in a study of T cell responses to AZD1222 COVID-19 vaccine. Profiled with immunoSEQ multiplex PCR; TCRdb holds only in-frame clones, not every one. The sample lists tens of thousands of clones, more than 75% occurring once. The material was peripheral blood, obtained on day 0 of MenACWY control vaccination. Source of these receptors: an adult in good health. The CDR3 runs from the conserved cysteine through the conserved F or W. D genes are given only for firm matches. Clone size appears in some rows only: once, few, many, or a class for an expanded clone.

abundance,j_gene,d_gene,v_gene,CDR3nt,CDR3aa
-,TRBJ2-7,TRBD1,TRBV5-5,TGTGCCAGCAGCTTAACCCCGGGACAGAAAACCTACGAGCAGTACTTC,CASSLTPGQKTYEQYF
once,TRBJ1-3,-,TRBV9,TGTGCCAGCAGCGTATCGGGGTTAGTAGGAAACACCATATATTTT,CASSVSGLVGNTIYF
-,TRBJ2-3,TRBD2,TRBV10-2,TGCGCCAGCAGTGAGATAAGCGGGAGGGCCGGCCCAGATACGCAGTATTTT,CASSEISGRAGPDTQYF
-,TRBJ2-5,-,TRBV7-8,TGTGCCAGCAGCTTAGACAGGCCGTCCCGAGAGACCCAGTACTTC,CASSLDRPSRETQYF
-,TRBJ1-1,TRBD1,TRBV10-3,TGTGCCATCAGTTCGGACAGGGGAAACACTGAAGCTTTCTTT,CAISSDRGNTEAFF
once,TRBJ1-2,-,TRBV15,TGTGCCACCAGCAGGCAAGGCAGGGAGGGAGGCTACACCTTC,CATSRQGREGGYTF
-,TRBJ1-5,-,TRBV5-1,TGCGCCAGCAGCTTGGAAGGGTTGGGCAATCAGCCCCAGCATTTT,CASSLEGLGNQPQHF
-,TRBJ1-4,TRBD1,TRBV5-4,TGTGCCAGCAGCTCGGACAGGGCCTATGAAAAACTGTTTTTT,CASSSDRAYEKLFF
-,TRBJ2-3,TRBD1,TRBV23-1,TGCGCCAGCAGTCAAAATCCGGGACAGGGGTTTACAGATACGCAGTATTTT,CASSQNPGQGFTDTQYF
once,TRBJ2-7,TRBD2,TRBV5-1,TGCGCCAGCAGCCCGACCGGGACTAGCGGGACAGAGCAGTACTTC,CASSPTGTSGTEQYF
-,TRBJ1-2,TRBD1,TRBV2,TGTGCCACCAAGGGACAGAGTTATGACTCCCTCTATGGCTACACCTTC,CATKGQSYDSLYGYTF
-,TRBJ2-1,TRBD2,TRBV20-1,TGCAGTGCTAGTATTCGGTCTAGCGGGAGGAATGAGCAGTTCTTC,CSASIRSSGRNEQFF
-,TRBJ2-1,-,TRBV6-2/TRBV6-3,TGTGCCAGCAGTTACCGGGGGGACAGCTCCTACAATGAGCAGTTCTTC,CASSYRGDSSYNEQFF
-,TRBJ1-1,-,TRBV28,TGTGCCAGCATCACTTCGGGGCAGGGCTGGACTGAAGCTTTCTTT,CASITSGQGWTEAFF
-,TRBJ2-1,TRBD2,TRBV4-3,TGCGCCAGCAGCCAAGATCCTTCTGGGCTAGCGGGAGGTTCCTACAATGAGCAGTTCTTC,CASSQDPSGLAGGSYNEQFF
-,TRBJ2-7,-,TRBV10-1,TGCGCCAGCAGTCCACAGGACTCCTACGAGCAGTACTTC,CASSPQDSYEQYF
-,TRBJ2-7,TRBD2,TRBV10-1,TGCGCCAGCAGTGAAGCGCTAGCGGGAGGTTTCTACGAGCAGTACTTC,CASSEALAGGFYEQYF
-,TRBJ2-3,-,TRBV10-3,TGTGCCATCAGGGCCGGGGCGAGCACAGATACGCAGTATTTT,CAIRAGASTDTQYF
-,TRBJ2-1,-,TRBV3-1/TRBV3-2,TGTGCCAGCAGCTTCCGACAGATCTCCTACAATGAGCAGTTCTTC,CASSFRQISYNEQFF
-,TRBJ2-2,-,TRBV10-1,TGCGCCAGCAGTGAGTCGCGTTCGTACACCGGGGAGCTGTTTTTT,CASSESRSYTGELFF
-,TRBJ2-1,-,TRBV19,TGTGCCAGTTTACAAGCGGGAAGGGGGTACAATGAGCAGTTCTTC,CASLQAGRGYNEQFF
-,TRBJ2-7,-,TRBV25-1,TGTGCCAGCAGTGGCACGCGAGAGCAGTACTTC,CASSGTREQYF
-,TRBJ2-7,TRBD1,TRBV27,TGTGCCAGCAGTTTATTAATTCCTCGCCGGGACAGGGTCCACGAGCAGTACTTC,CASSLLIPRRDRVHEQYF
-,TRBJ1-5,-,TRBV7-2,TGTGCCAGCAGCTTATCGGCCGTTAGCAATCAGCCCCAGCATTTT,CASSLSAVSNQPQHF
-,TRBJ1-1,-,TRBV7-9,TGTGCCAGCAGCCGTACCCAGGGCACTGAAGCTTTCTTT,CASSRTQGTEAFF
-,TRBJ1-4,-,TRBV6-2/TRBV6-3,TGTGCCAGCAGTTACTCGAATCCGGGGTCGGCAACTAATGAAAAACTGTTTTTT,CASSYSNPGSATNEKLFF
-,TRBJ1-5,-,TRBV19,TGTGCCAGTAGCTTGGAGGATCAGCCCCAGCATTTT,CASSLEDQPQHF
few,TRBJ2-1,TRBD2,TRBV4-2,TGTGCCAGCAGCCCGGGACTAGCGGGAGCAGGGGATGAGCAGTTCTTC,CASSPGLAGAGDEQFF
-,TRBJ1-6,TRBD1,TRBV3-1/TRBV3-2,TGTGCCAGCAGCCGAGGGACAGGGGGCCGTGGATCACCCCTCCACTTT,CASSRGTGGRGSPLHF
-,TRBJ2-4,-,TRBV24-1,TGTGCCACCAGTGATTCACGGGGGCGAAACATTCAGTACTTC,CATSDSRGRNIQYF
-,TRBJ2-7,TRBD2,TRBV28,TGTGCCAGCAGGCCTAGCGGTTTCAGCTCCTACGAGCAGTACTTC,CASRPSGFSSYEQYF
-,TRBJ2-7,TRBD1,TRBV19,TGTGCCAGTAGTGCCGACGGGACAGGGTATTACGAGCAGTACTTC,CASSADGTGYYEQYF
-,TRBJ2-3,-,TRBV4-3,TGCGCCAGCAGCCAAGCCCCCAGGGGCGATACGCAGTATTTT,CASSQAPRGDTQYF
-,TRBJ1-1,-,TRBV7-3,TGTGCCAGCAGCTTTCAAATGAACACTGAAGCTTTCTTT,CASSFQMNTEAFF
-,TRBJ1-3,-,TRBV28,TGTGCCAGCACCCGGGACCGTAGCTCTGGAAACACCATATATTTT,CASTRDRSSGNTIYF
-,TRBJ1-1,-,TRBV4-1,TGCGCCAGCAGCCAAGGAGGTGCGACTGAAGCTTTCTTT,CASSQGGATEAFF
-,TRBJ1-2,TRBD1,TRBV27,TGTGCCAGCAGCAGGACAGGGGCGGACTATGGCTACACCTTC,CASSRTGADYGYTF
-,TRBJ2-7,-,TRBV30,TGTGCCTGGAGTAAGTCCTTATCGTTCTCCGAGCAGTACTTC,CAWSKSLSFSEQYF
-,TRBJ2-7,-,TRBV28,TGTGCCAGCAGCCGCCTTATATCCGCAACCGACGTCGAGCAGTACTTC,CASSRLISATDVEQYF
-,TRBJ2-7,-,TRBV3-1/TRBV3-2,TGTGCCAGCAGCCGGAGGGGGCGGCCCGACGGCGAGCAGTACTTC,CASSRRGRPDGEQYF
-,TRBJ2-7,-,TRBV15,TGTGCCACCAGCCCCCGGACCTCTTGGACGACCTACGAGCAGTACTTC,CATSPRTSWTTYEQYF
-,TRBJ2-2,-,TRBV21-1,TGTGCCAGCACCACGGGGGGGACAGGGAGTTTCGGGGAGCTGTTTTTT,CASTTGGTGSFGELFF
-,TRBJ1-1,-,TRBV28,TGTGCCAGCAGTTTAGGAGGTATCACTGAAGCTTTCTTT,CASSLGGITEAFF
-,TRBJ1-1,-,TRBV6-6,TGTGCCAGCAGCCTGGGGGGGCAGGGGCGGTTCTTT,CASSLGGQGRFF
-,TRBJ2-2,-,TRBV10-1,TGCGCCAGCAGGTCCCAGGTGAACACCGGGGAGCTGTTTTTT,CASRSQVNTGELFF
-,TRBJ2-5,TRBD2,TRBV28,TGTGCCAGCAGCACCGGCGTACTAGCGGGACAGTACCAAGAGACCCAGTACTTC,CASSTGVLAGQYQETQYF
-,TRBJ2-1,-,TRBV3-1/TRBV3-2,TGTGCCAGCAGCTCTACGAGGAATGAGCAGTTCTTC,CASSSTRNEQFF
-,TRBJ1-1,-,TRBV27,TGTGCCAGCAGTCCCGTGGGGAACACTGAAGCTTTCTTT,CASSPVGNTEAFF
-,TRBJ2-2,-,TRBV29-1,TGCAGCGTTGAAGAAGGCTACACCGGGGAGCTGTTTTTT,CSVEEGYTGELFF
few,TRBJ1-4,-,TRBV30,TGTGCCTGGGCCCCCGGAGGGGGGTTGGTTGAAAAACTGTTTTTT,CAWAPGGGLVEKLFF
-,TRBJ1-4,-,TRBV24-1,TGTGCCACCAGTGATGGGGTGACGAGTAATGAAAAACTGTTTTTT,CATSDGVTSNEKLFF
-,TRBJ1-2,-,TRBV5-6,TGTGCCAGCAGCCCCTCCCCCGGACCTAACCTCTTC,CASSPSPGPNLF
-,TRBJ1-1,-,TRBV27,TGTGCCAGCAGTTTTAGACCATCGGTCGCTGAAGCTTTCTTT,CASSFRPSVAEAFF
-,TRBJ1-1,-,TRBV18,TGTGCCAGCTCACCGTCTCCCTTTGAGGGGATAGCTTTCTTT,CASSPSPFEGIAFF
-,TRBJ2-5,-,TRBV6-5,TGTGCCAGCCGGCGATCAGGGGCAGAGACCCAGTACTTC,CASRRSGAETQYF
-,TRBJ2-1,TRBD2,TRBV3-1/TRBV3-2,TGTGCCAGCAGCCGGCTTAGGAGTAGCGGGAGGGACAATGAGCAGTTCTTC,CASSRLRSSGRDNEQFF
-,TRBJ2-1,TRBD2,TRBV5-1,TGCGCCAGCTCCGGCACAGGGATCGGGTTAGCGGGAGTCTATGAGCAGTTCTTC,CASSGTGIGLAGVYEQFF
-,TRBJ2-3,TRBD2,TRBV7-9,TGTGCCAGCAGCCGGTGGACTAGCGGGCACACAGATACGCAGTATTTT,CASSRWTSGHTDTQYF
-,TRBJ2-5,TRBD2,TRBV6-5,TGTGCCACCGGGACTAGCGGGACTACCCAGTACTTC,CATGTSGTTQYF